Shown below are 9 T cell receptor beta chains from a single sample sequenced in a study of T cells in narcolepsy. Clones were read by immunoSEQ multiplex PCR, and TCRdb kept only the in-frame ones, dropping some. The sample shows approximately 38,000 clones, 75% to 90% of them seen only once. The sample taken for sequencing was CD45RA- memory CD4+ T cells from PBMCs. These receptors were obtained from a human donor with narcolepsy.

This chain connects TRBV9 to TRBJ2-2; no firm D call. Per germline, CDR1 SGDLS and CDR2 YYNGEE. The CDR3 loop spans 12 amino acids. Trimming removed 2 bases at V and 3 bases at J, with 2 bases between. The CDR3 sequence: CASSVYTGELFF. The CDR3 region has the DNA TGTGCCAGCAGCGTTTACACCGGGGAGCTGTTTTTT.

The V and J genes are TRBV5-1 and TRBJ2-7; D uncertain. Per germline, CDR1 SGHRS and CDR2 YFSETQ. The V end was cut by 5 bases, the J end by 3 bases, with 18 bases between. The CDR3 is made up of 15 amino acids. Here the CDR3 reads CASRRSETESYEQYF. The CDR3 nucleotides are TGCGCCAGCAGGCGGTCTGAGACGGAGAGCTACGAGCAGTACTTC. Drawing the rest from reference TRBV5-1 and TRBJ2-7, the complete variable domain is KAGVTQTPRYLIKTRGQQVTLSCSPISGHRSVSWYQQTPGQGLQFLFEYFSETQRNKGNFPGRFSGRQFSNSRSEMNVSTLELGDSALYLCASRRSETESYEQYFGPGTRLTVT.

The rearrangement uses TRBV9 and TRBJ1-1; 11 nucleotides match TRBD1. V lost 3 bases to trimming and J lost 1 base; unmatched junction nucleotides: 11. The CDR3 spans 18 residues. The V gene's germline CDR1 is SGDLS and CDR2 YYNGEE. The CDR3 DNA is TGTGCCAGCAGCGCCGAGGGACAGGGGGTCGGTCGGAACACTGAAGCTTTCTTT. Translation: CASSAEGQGVGRNTEAFF.

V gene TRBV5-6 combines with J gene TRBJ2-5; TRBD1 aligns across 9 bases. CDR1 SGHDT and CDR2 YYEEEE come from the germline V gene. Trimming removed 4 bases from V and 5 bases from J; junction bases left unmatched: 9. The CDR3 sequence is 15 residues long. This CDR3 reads CASSMVGQGRETQYF. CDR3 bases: TGTGCCAGCAGCATGGTGGGACAGGGAAGGGAGACCCAGTACTTC.

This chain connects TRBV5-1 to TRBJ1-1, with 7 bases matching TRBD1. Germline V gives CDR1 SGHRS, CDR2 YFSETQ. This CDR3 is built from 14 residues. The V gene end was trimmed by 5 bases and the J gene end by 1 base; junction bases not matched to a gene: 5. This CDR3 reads CASSQKGANTEAFF. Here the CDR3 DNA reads TGCGCCAGCAGTCAAAAGGGGGCGAACACTGAAGCTTTCTTT.

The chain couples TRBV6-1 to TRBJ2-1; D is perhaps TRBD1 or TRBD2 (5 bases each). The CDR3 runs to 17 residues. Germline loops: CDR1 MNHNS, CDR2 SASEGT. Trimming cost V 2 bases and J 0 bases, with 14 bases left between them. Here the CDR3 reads CASSEFYGASSYNEQFF. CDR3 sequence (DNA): TGTGCCAGCAGTGAATTTTACGGGGCTTCCTCCTACAATGAGCAGTTCTTC.

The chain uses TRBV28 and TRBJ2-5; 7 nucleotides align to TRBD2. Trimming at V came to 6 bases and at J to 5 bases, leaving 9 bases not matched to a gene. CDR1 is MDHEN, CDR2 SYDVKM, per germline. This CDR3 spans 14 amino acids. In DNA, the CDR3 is TGTGCCAGCAGCCCGAGTATCGGGGGGGAGACCCAGTACTTC. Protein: CASSPSIGGETQYF.

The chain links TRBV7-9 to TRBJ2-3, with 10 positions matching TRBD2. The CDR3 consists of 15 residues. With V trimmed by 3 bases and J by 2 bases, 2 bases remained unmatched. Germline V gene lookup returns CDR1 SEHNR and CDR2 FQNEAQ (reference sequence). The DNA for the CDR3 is TGTGCCAGCAGCTTTGGACTAGCGGACACAGATACGCAGTATTTT. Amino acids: CASSFGLADTDTQYF.

Written as DNA, the CDR3 is TGCGCCAGCAGCCAAGATGTCTTCCAGCCCCAGCATTTT. Translated: CASSQDVFQPQHF. J is TRBJ1-5 and V is TRBV4-3, with D unclear. This CDR3 is 13 amino acids long. Looked up from germline, CDR1 is LGHNA and CDR2 is YSLEER. Trimming removed 0 bases at V and 7 bases at J, with 7 bases between.